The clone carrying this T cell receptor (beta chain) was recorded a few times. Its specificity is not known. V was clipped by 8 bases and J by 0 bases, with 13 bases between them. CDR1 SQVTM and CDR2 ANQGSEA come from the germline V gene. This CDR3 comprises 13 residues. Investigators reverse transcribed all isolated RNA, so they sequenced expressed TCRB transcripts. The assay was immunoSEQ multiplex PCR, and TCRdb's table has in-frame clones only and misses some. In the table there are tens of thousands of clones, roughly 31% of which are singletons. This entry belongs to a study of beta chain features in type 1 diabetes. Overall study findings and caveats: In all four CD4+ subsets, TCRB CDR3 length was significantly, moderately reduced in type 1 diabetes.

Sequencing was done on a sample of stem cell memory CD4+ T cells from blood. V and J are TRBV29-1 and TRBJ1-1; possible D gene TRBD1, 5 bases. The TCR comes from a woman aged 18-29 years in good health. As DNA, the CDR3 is TGCAGCTCTTCCCCAGGGTTGAACACTGAAGCTTTCTTT. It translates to CSSSPGLNTEAFF.